This T cell receptor (beta chain) is from a study of blood T cell repertoires in COVID-19. Study overall: Sites across the United States, Italy and Spain contributed samples from acute and convalescent COVID-19. In each case, the material was cDNA or gDNA derived from T cells, B-cell-depleted T cells, or PBMCs.

V lost 6 bases to trimming and J lost 3 bases; unmatched junction nucleotides: 9. CDR1 and CDR2 from the germline V gene are SGHTA and FQGNSA. The CDR3 extends over 16 amino acids. As processed by the authors: By means of reference gene primer amplification, nucleated cell counts were estimated. The data were produced by immunoSEQ multiplex PCR, yet TCRdb's version contains in-frame clones alone and is incomplete. V and J calls and clone size are those listed in that table; D and trimming were worked out from the DNA. Of 300,000 to 400,000 clones in the sample, around nine tenths are singletons; the top ten hold about 3.5%.

The gene calls are TRBV7-2 and TRBJ2-1; 9 bases are a match to TRBD2. The sequenced sample consisted of peripheral blood. The source is a woman between 18 and 29 years old who had recovered from COVID-19. Written as DNA, the CDR3 is TGTGCCAGCAGGGAGTTAGCGGGAGTTGGCTACAATGAGCAGTTCTTC. This gives the protein CASRELAGVGYNEQFF.